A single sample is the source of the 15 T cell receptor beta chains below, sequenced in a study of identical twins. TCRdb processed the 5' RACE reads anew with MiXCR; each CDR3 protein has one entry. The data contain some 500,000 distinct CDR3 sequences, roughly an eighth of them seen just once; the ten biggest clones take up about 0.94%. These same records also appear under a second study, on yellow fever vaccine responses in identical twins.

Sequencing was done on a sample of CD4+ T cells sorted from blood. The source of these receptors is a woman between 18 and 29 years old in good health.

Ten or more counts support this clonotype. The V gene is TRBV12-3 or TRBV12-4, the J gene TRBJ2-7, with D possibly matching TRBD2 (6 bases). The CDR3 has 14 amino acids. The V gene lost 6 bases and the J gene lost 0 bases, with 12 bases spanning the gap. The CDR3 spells CASSTGESSYEQYF. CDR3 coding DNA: TGTGCCAGCAGCACGGGGGAGAGCTCCTACGAGCAGTACTTC.

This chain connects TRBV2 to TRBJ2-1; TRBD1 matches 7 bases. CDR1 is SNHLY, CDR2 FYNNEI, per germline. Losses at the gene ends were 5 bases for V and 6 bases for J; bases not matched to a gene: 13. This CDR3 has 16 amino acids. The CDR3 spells CASSPETGMGSNEQFF. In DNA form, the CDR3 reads TGTGCCAGCAGTCCAGAGACAGGGATGGGTAGCAATGAGCAGTTCTTC.

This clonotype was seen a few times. DNA for the CDR3: TGTGCCAGCAGTTTAAGGGCTAGCGGGAGTAGGAGGACCTCCTACGAGCAGTACTTC. Translating it yields CASSLRASGSRRTSYEQYF. The gene calls are TRBV12-3 or TRBV12-4 and TRBJ2-7; 10 nucleotides align to TRBD2. V shed 2 bases, J shed 0 bases, and the junction held 13 bases outside the gene matches. The CDR3 is 19 amino acids.

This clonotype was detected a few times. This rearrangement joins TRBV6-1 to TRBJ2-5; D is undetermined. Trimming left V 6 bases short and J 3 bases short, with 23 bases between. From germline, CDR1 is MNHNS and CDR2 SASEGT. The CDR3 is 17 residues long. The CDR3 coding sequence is TGTGCCAGCAGCCGCGCCAAAAGGTTGCGGACCGAAGAGACCCAGTACTTC. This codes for CASSRAKRLRTEETQYF.

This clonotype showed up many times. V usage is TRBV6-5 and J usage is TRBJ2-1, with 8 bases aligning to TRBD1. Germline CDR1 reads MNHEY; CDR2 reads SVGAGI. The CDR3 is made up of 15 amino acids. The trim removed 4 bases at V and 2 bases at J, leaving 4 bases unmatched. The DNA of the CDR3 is TGTGCCAGCAGTTCCGGACAGGGTACCTACAATGAGCAGTTCTTC. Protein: CASSSGQGTYNEQFF.

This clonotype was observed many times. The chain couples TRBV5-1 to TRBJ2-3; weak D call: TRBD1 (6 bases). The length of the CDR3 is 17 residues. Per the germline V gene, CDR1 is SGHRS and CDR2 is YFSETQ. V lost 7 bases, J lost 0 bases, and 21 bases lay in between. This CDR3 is CASRKGQSFTSTDTQYF. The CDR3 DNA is TGCGCCAGCCGAAAAGGACAGAGCTTTACTAGCACAGATACGCAGTATTTT.

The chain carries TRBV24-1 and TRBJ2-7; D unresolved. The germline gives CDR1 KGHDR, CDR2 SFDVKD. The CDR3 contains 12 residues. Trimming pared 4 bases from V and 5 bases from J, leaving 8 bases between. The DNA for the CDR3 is TGTGCCACCAGTGACCCTCGGGACGAGCAGTACTTC. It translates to CATSDPRDEQYF.

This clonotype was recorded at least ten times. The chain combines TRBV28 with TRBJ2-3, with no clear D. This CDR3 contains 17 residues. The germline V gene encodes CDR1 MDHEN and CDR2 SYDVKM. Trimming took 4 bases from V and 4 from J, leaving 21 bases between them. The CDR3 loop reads CASSSPFKLERADTQYF. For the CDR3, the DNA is TGTGCCAGCAGTTCCCCTTTCAAGTTGGAAAGGGCAGATACGCAGTATTTT.

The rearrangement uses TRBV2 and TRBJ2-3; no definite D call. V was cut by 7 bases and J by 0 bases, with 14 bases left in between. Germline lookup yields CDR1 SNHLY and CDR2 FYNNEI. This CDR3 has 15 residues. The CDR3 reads CASKKAEASTDTQYF. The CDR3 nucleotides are TGTGCCAGCAAGAAGGCGGAAGCTAGCACAGATACGCAGTATTTT.

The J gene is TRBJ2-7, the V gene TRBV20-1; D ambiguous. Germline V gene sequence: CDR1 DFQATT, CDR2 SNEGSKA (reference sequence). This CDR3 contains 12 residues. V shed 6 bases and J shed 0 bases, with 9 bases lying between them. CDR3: CSAMSSSYEQYF. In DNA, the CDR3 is TGCAGTGCCATGTCAAGCTCCTACGAGCAGTACTTC.

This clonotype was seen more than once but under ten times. CDR3 loop: CASSASGAYEQYF. CDR3 sequence (DNA): TGTGCCAGCAGTGCTAGCGGGGCCTACGAGCAGTACTTC. The chain combines TRBV6-1 with TRBJ2-7; 9 bases match TRBD2. V gave up 4 bases and J gave up 2 bases; unmatched junction bases: 0. This CDR3 contains 13 residues. Germline assignment: CDR1 MNHNS and CDR2 SASEGT.

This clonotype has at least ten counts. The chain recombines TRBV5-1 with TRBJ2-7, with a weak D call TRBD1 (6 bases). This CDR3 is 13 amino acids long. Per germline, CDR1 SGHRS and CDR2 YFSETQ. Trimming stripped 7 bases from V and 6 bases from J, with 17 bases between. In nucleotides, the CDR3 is TGCGCCAGCCACCAACAGGGTCTCGGCGAGCAGTACTTC. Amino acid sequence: CASHQQGLGEQYF.

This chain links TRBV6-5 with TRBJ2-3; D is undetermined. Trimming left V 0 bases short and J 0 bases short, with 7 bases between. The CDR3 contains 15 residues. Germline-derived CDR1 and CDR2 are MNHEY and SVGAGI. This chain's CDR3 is CASSYSILSTDTQYF. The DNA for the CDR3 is TGTGCCAGCAGTTACTCGATTCTTAGCACAGATACGCAGTATTTT.

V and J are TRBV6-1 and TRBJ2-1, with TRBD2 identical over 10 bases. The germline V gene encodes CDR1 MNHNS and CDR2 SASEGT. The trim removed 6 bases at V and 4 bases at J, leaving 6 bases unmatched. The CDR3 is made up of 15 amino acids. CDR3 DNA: TGTGCCAGCAGAGTACTAGCGGGGTCTTACAATGAGCAGTTCTTC. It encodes CASRVLAGSYNEQFF.

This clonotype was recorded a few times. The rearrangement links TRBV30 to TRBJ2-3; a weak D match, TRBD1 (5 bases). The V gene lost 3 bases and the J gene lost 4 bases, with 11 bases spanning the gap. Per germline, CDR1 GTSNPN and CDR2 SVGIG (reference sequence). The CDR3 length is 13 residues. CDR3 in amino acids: CAWSPKGPDTQYF. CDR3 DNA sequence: TGTGCCTGGAGCCCTAAGGGGCCAGATACGCAGTATTTT. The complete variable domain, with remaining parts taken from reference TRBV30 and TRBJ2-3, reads SQTIHQWPATLVQPVGSPLSLECTVEGTSNPNLYWYRQAAGRGLQLLFYSVGIGQISSEVPQNLSASRPQDRQFILSSKKLLLSDSGFYLCAWSPKGPDTQYFGPGTRLTVL.